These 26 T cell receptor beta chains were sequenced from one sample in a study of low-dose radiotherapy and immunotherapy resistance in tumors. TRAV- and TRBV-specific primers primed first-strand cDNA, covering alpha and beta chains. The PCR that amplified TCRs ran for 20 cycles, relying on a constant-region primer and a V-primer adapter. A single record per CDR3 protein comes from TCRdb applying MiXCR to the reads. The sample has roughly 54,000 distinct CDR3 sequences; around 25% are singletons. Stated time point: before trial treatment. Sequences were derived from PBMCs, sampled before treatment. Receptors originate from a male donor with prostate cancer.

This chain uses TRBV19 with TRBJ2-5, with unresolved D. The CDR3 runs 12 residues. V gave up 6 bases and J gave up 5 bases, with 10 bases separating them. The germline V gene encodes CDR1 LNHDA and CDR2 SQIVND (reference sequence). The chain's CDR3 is CASSPRKETQYF. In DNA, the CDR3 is TGTGCCAGTAGCCCGAGGAAGGAGACCCAGTACTTC.

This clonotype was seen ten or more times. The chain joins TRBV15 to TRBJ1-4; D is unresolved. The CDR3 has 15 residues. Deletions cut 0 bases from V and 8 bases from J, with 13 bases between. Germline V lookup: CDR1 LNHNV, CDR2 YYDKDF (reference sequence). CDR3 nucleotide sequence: TGTGCCACCAGCAGAGAGGGGAGCCCGGGGGAAAAACTGTTTTTT. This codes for CATSREGSPGEKLFF.

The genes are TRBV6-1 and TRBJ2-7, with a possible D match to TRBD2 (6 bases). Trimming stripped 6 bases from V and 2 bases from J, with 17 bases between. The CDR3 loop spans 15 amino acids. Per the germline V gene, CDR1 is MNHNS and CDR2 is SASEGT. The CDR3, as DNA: TGTGCCAGCAGGGAATCGGCTAGCGTTGCCTACGAGCAGTACTTC. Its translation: CASRESASVAYEQYF.

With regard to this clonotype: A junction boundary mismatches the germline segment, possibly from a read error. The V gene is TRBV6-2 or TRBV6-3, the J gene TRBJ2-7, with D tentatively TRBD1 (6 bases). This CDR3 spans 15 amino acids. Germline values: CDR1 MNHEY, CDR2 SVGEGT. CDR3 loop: CANSVGTSWFYEQYF. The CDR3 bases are TGTGCCAACAGTGTGGGGACAAGCTGGTTCTACGAGCAGTACTTC.

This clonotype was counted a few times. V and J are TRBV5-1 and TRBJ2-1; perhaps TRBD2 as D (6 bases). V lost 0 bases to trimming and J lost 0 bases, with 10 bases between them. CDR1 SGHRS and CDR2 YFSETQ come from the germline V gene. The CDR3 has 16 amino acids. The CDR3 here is CASSLERLGSYNEQFF. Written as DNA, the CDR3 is TGCGCCAGCAGCTTGGAACGACTAGGCTCCTACAATGAGCAGTTCTTC.

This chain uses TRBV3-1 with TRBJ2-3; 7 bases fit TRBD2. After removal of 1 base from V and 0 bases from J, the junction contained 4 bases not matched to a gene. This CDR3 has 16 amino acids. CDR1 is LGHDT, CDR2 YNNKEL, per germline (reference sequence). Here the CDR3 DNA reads TGTGCCAGCAGCCAAGCGGGACTACTAAGCACAGATACGCAGTATTTT. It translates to CASSQAGLLSTDTQYF.

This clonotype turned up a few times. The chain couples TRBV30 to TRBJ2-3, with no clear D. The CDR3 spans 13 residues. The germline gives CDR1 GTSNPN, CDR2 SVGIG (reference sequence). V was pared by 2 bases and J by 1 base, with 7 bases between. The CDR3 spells CAWSLGGTDTQYF. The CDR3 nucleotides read TGTGCCTGGAGTTTAGGCGGCACAGATACGCAGTATTTT.

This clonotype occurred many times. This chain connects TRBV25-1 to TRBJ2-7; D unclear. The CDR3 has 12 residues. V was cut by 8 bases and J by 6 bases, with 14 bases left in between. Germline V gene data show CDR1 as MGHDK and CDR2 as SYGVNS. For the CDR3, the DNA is TGTGCCAGCTCCGGAGAAACCCTCGAGCAGTACTTC. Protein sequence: CASSGETLEQYF.

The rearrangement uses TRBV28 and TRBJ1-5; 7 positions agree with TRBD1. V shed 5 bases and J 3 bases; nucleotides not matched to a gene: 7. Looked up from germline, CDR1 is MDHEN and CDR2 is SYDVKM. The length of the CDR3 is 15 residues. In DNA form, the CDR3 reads TGTGCCAGCAGTACACCTACAGGGGACAATCAGCCCCAGCATTTT. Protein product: CASSTPTGDNQPQHF.

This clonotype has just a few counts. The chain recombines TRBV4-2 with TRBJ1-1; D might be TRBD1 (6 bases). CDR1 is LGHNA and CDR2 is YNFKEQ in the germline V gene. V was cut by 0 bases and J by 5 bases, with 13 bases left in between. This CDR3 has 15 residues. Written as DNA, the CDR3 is TGTGCCAGCAGCCAAGAGGATGGGGGGCCAACTGAAGCTTTCTTT. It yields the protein CASSQEDGGPTEAFF.

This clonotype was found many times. Written as DNA, the CDR3 is TGCGCCAGCAGCCCCTGGATAAGGGGAAACTATGGCTACACCTTC. Protein: CASSPWIRGNYGYTF. V is TRBV4-1 and J is TRBJ1-2; D possibly corresponds to TRBD1 (5 bases). This CDR3 contains 15 residues. Between the trimmed V and J ends, which lost 4 bases and 2 bases, there was a span of 14 bases. Germline CDR1 and CDR2: MGHRA and YSYEKL.

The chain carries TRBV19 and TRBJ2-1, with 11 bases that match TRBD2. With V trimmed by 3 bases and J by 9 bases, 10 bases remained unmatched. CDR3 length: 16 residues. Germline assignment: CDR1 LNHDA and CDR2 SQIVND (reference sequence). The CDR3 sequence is CASSMLAGGLSVEQFF. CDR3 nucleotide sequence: TGTGCCAGTAGTATGTTAGCGGGGGGGTTGTCGGTTGAGCAGTTCTTC.

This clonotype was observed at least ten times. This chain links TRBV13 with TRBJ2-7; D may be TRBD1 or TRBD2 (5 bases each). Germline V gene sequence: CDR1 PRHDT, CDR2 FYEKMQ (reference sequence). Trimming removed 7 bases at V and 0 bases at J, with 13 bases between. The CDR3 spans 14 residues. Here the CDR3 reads CASKGRQPSYEQYF. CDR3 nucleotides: TGTGCCAGCAAGGGGAGACAGCCCTCCTACGAGCAGTACTTC.

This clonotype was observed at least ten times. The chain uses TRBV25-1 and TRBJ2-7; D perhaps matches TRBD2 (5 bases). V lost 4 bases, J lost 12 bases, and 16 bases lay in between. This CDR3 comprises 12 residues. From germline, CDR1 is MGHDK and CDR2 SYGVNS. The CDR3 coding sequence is TGTGCCAGCAGTGGGCCCGTGGGAGTGGGGTACTTC. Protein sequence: CASSGPVGVGYF.

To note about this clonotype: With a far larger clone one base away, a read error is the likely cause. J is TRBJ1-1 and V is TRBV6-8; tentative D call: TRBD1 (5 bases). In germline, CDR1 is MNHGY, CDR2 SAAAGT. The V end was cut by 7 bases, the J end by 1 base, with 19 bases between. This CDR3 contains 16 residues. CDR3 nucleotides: TGTGCCAGCATTCCTATTGGGTGGGGACCGAACACTGAAGCTTTCTTT. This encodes CASIPIGWGPNTEAFF.

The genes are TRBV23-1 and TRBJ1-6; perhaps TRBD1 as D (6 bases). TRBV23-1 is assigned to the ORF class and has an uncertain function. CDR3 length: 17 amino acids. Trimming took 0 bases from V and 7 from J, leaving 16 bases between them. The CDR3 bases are TGCGCCAGCAGTCAATCGTTCGGGGGGCTTGGAAATTCACCCCTCCACTTT. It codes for CASSQSFGGLGNSPLHF.

CDR3 coding DNA: TGTGCCAGCAGTGAAAGAGGGGAGACCCAGTACTTC. Its translation: CASSERGETQYF. V usage is TRBV2 and J usage is TRBJ2-5; D perhaps matches TRBD2 (5 bases). The ends were cut back, 2 bases at V and 5 bases at J, with 6 bases in the middle. The CDR3 length is 12 residues. Germline CDR1 and CDR2: SNHLY and FYNNEI.

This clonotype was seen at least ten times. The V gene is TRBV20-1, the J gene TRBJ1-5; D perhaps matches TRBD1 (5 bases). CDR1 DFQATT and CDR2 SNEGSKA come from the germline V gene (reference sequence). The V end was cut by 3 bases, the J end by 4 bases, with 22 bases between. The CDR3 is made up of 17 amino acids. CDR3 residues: CSASESQARVSNQPQHF. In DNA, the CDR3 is TGCAGTGCTAGCGAGTCACAGGCCAGGGTTAGTAATCAGCCCCAGCATTTT.

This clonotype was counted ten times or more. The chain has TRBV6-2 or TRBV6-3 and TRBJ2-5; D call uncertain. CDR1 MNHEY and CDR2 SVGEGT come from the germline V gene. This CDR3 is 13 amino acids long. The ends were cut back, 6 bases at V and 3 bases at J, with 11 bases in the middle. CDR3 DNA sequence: TGTGCCAGCAGCCAGCGACCCAAAGAGACCCAGTACTTC. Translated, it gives CASSQRPKETQYF.

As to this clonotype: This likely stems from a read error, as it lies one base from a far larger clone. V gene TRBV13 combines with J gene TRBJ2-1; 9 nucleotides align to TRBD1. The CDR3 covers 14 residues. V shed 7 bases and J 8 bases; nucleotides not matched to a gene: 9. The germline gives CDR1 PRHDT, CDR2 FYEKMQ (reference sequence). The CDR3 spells CASKPGQGDDEQFF. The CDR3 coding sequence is TGTGCCAGCAAGCCGGGACAGGGCGACGATGAGCAGTTCTTC.

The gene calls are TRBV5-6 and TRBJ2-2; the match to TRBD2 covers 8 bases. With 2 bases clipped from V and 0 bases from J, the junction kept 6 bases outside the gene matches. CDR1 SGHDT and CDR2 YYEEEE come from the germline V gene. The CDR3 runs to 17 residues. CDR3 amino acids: CASSFLSGDANTGELFF. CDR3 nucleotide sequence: TGTGCCAGCAGCTTCCTTAGCGGGGATGCGAACACCGGGGAGCTGTTTTTT.

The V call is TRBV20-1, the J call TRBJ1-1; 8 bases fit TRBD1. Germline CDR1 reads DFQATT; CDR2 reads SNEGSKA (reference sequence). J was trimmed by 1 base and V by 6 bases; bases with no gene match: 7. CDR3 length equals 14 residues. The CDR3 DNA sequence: TGCAGTGCAAGGGGACAGGCATGGAACACTGAAGCTTTCTTT. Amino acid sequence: CSARGQAWNTEAFF.

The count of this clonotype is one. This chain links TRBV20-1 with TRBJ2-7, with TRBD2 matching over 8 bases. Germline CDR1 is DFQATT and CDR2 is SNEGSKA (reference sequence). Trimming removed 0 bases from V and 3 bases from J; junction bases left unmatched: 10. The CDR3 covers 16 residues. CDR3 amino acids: CSARDLSGTLVYEQYF. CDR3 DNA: TGCAGTGCTAGAGATCTTAGCGGGACTCTTGTCTACGAGCAGTACTTC.

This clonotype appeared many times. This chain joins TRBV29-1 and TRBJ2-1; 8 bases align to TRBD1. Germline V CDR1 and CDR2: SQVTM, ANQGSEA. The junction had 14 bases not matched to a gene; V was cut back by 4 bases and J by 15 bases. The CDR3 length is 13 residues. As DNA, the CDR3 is TGCAGCGTTGCCGGACAGGGATCTCTTTCATGGTTCTTC. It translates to CSVAGQGSLSWFF.

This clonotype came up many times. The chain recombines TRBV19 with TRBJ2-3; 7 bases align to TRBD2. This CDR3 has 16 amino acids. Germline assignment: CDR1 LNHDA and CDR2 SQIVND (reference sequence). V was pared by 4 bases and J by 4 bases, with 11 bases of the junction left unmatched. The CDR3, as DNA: TGTGCCAGTAGTACATCCGGGACTACCCGCCCAGATACGCAGTATTTT. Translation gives CASSTSGTTRPDTQYF.

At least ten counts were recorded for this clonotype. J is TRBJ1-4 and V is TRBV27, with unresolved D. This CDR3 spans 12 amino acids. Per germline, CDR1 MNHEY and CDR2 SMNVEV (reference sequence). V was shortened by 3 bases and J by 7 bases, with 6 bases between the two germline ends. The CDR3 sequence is CASSFVGEKLFF. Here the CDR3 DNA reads TGTGCCAGCAGTTTTGTTGGTGAAAAACTGTTTTTT.